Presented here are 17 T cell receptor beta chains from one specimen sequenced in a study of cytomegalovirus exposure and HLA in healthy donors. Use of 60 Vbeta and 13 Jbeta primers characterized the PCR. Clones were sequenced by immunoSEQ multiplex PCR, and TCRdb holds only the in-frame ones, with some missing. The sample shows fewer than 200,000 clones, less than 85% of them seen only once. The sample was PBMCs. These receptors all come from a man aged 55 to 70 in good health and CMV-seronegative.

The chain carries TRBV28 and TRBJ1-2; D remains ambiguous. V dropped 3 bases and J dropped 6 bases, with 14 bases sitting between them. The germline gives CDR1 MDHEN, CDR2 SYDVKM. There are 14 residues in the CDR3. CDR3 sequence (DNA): TGTGCCAGCAGTTTTGCACGGGAGGGCGATGGCTACACCTTC. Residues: CASSFAREGDGYTF.

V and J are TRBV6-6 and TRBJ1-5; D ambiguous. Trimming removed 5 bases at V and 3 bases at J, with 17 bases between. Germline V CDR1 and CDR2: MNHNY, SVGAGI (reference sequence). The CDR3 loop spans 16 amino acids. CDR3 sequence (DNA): TGTGCCAGCAGTAAGCAAGGAATGGAGTACAATCAGCCCCAGCATTTT. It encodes CASSKQGMEYNQPQHF.

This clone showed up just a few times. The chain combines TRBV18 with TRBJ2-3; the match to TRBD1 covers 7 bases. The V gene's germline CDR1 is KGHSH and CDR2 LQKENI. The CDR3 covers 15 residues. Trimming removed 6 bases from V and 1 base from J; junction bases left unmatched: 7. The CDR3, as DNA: TGTGCCAGCTCTCACAGGGGTGTGGGCACAGATACGCAGTATTTT. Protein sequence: CASSHRGVGTDTQYF. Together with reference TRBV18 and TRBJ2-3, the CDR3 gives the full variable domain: NAGVMQNPRHLVRRRGQEARLRCSPMKGHSHVYWYRQLPEEGLKFMVYLQKENIIDESGMPKERFSAEFPKEGPSILRIQQVVRGDSAAYFCASSHRGVGTDTQYFGPGTRLTVL.

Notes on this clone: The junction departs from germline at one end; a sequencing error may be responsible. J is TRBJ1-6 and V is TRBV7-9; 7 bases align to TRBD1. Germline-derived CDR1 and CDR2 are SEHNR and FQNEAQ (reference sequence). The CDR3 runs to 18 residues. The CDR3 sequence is CSSSLGGAGAGWNSPLHF. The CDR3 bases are TGTTCCAGCAGCTTAGGGGGCGCAGGGGCCGGTTGGAATTCACCCCTCCACTTT.

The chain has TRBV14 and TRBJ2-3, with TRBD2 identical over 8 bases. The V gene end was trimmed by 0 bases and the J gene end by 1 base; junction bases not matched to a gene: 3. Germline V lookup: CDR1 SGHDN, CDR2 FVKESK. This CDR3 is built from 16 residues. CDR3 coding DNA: TGTGCCAGCAGCCAAGAAGTAGCGGGGCGCACAGATACGCAGTATTTT. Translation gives CASSQEVAGRTDTQYF. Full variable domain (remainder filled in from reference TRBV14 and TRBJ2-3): EAGVTQFPSHSVIEKGQTVTLRCDPISGHDNLYWYRRVMGKEIKFLLHFVKESKQDESGMPNNRFLAERTGGTYSTLKVQPAELEDSGVYFCASSQEVAGRTDTQYFGPGTRLTVL.

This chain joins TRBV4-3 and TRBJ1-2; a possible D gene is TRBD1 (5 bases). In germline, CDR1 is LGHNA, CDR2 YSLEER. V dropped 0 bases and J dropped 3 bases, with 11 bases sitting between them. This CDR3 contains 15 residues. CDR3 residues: CASSQDSRGYYGYTF. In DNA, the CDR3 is TGCGCCAGCAGCCAAGATTCTAGGGGCTACTATGGCTACACCTTC.

The CDR3, as DNA: TGCGCCAGCAGCTTCGCCGGGTACGGAAACACCATATATTTT. Amino acid sequence: CASSFAGYGNTIYF. The rearrangement uses TRBV5-1 and TRBJ1-3; D is unresolved. This CDR3 has 14 amino acids. Trimming removed 2 bases from V and 4 bases from J, with 10 bases in between. Germline V CDR1 and CDR2: SGHRS, YFSETQ.

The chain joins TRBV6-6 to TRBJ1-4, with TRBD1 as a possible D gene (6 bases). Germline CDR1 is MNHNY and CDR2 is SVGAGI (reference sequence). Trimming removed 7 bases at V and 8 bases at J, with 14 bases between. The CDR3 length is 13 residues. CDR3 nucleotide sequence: TGTGCCAGCAACGACTTGGACAGAGAAAAACTGTTTTTT. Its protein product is CASNDLDREKLFF.

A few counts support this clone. CDR3 sequence reads: CATSRDRVGLYEQYF. DNA of the CDR3: TGTGCCACCAGCAGAGACAGGGTGGGTCTCTACGAGCAGTACTTC. The chain carries TRBV15 and TRBJ2-7; weak D call: TRBD1 (5 bases). This CDR3 spans 15 amino acids. CDR1 is LNHNV, CDR2 YYDKDF, per germline (reference sequence). Trimming took 0 bases from V and 3 from J, leaving 12 bases between them.

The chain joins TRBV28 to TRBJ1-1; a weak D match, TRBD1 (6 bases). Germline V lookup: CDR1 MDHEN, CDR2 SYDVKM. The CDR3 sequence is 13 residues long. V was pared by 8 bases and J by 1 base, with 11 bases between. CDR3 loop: CASEGHRNTEAFF. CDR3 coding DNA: TGTGCCAGCGAGGGACACCGGAACACTGAAGCTTTCTTT.

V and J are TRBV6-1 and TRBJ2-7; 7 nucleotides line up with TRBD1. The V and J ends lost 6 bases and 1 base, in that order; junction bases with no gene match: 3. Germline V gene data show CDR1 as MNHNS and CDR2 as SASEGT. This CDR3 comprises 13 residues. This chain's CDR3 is CASRNRGSYEQYF. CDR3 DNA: TGTGCCAGCAGGAACAGGGGTTCCTACGAGCAGTACTTC.

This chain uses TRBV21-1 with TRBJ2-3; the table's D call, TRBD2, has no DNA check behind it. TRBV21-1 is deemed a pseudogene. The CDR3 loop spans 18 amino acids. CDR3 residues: CASTTSVWIAEHTDTQYF. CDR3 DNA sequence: TGTGCCAGCACTACGTCCGTGTGGATAGCAGAACACACAGATACGCAGTATTTT.

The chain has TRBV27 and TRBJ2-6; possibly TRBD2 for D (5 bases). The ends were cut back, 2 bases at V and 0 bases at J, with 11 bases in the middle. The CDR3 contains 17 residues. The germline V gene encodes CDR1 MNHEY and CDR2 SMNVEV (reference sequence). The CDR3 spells CASSLRTAGSGANVLTF. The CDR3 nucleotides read TGTGCCAGCAGTTTACGGACTGCTGGCTCTGGGGCCAACGTCCTGACTTTC.

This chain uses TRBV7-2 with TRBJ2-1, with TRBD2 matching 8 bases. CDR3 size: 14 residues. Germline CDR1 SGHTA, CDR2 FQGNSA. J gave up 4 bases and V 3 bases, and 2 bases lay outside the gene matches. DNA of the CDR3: TGTGCCAGCAGCTTCACTAGCGGATACAATGAGCAGTTCTTC. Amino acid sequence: CASSFTSGYNEQFF.

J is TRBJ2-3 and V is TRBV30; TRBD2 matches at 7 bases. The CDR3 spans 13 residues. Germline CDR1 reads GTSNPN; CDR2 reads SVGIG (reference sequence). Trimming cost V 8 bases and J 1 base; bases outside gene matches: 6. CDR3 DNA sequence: TGTGCCCAGGATACTAGCGGCACAGATACGCAGTATTTT. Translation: CAQDTSGTDTQYF.

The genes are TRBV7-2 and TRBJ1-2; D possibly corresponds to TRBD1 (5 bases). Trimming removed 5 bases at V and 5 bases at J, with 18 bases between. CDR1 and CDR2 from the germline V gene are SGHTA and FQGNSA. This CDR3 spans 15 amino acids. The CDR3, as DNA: TGTGCCAGCAGCCAGTCCGGGGGTGAGCGGTATGGCTACACCTTC. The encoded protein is CASSQSGGERYGYTF. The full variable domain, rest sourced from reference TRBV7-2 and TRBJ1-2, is GAGVSQSPSNKVTEKGKDVELRCDPISGHTALYWYRQSLGQGLEFLIYFQGNSAPDKSGLPSDRFSAERTGGSVSTLTIQRTQQEDSAVYLCASSQSGGERYGYTFGSGTRLTVV.

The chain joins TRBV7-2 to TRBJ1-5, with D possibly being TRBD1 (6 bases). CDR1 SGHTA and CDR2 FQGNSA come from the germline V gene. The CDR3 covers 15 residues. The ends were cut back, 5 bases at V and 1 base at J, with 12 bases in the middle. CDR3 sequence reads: CASSIGGGSNQPQHF. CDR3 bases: TGTGCCAGCAGCATAGGGGGGGGGAGCAATCAGCCCCAGCATTTT.